This T cell receptor beta chain was profiled in a study of blood T cell repertoires in COVID-19. The CDR3 contains 16 residues. Trimming removed 0 bases at V and 2 bases at J, with 12 bases between. Germline V gives CDR1 KGHDR, CDR2 SFDVKD. Only in-frame clones appear in the TCRdb table, and some are missing; sequencing was by immunoSEQ multiplex PCR. The data contain under 250,000 clones, approximately 86% of them singletons. J is TRBJ2-5 and V is TRBV24-1; D ambiguous. This receptor was identified in a woman aged 55-70 years who had recovered from COVID-19. Sequences were obtained from peripheral blood. The chain's CDR3 is CATSDLSARRQETQYF. As DNA, the CDR3 is TGTGCCACCAGTGATTTGTCTGCTAGGCGACAAGAGACCCAGTACTTC.